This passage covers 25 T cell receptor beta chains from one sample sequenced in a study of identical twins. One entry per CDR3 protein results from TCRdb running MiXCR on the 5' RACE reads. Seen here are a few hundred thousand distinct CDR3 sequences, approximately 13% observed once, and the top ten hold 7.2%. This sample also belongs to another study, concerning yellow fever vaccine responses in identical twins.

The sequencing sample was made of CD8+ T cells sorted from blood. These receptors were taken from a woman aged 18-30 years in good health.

CDR3 DNA: TGTGCCAGCACTTGGGAAAACACTGAAGCTTTCTTT. Translation gives CASTWENTEAFF. The chain joins TRBV7-9 to TRBJ1-1; D is unclear. There are 12 residues in the CDR3. The V end lost 7 bases, the J end lost 2 bases, and 8 bases lay between the germline ends. The V gene's germline CDR1 is SEHNR and CDR2 FQNEAQ (reference sequence).

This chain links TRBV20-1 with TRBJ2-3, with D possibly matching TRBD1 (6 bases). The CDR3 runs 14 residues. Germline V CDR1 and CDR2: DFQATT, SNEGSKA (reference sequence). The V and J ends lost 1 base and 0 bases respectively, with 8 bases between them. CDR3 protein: CSARVGASTDTQYF. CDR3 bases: TGCAGTGCTAGAGTGGGGGCAAGCACAGATACGCAGTATTTT.

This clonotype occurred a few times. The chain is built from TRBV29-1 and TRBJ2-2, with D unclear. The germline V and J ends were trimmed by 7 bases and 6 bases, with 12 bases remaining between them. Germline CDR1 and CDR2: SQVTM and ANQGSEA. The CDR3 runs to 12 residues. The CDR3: CSALYAAGELFF. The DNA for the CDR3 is TGCAGCGCCCTGTATGCCGCCGGGGAGCTGTTTTTT.

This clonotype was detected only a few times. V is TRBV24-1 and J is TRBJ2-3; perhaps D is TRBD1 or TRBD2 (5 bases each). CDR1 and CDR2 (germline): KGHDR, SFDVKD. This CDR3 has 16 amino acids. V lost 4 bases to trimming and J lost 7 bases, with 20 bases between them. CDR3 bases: TGTGCCACCAGTGAGACCGGGACGGCCCCGCCAAATACGCAGTATTTT. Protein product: CATSETGTAPPNTQYF.

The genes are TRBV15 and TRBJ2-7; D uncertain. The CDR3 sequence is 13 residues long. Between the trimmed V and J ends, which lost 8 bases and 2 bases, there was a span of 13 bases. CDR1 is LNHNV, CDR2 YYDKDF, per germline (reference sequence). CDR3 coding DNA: TGTGCCACCGCCTCGGGTCTGACCTACGAGCAGTACTTC. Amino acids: CATASGLTYEQYF.

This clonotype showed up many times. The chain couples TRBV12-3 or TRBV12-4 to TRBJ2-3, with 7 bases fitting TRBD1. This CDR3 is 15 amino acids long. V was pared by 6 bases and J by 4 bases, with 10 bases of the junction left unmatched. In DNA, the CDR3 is TGTGCCAGCAGGACTGGGACAGCCGAAGCAGATACGCAGTATTTT. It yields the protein CASRTGTAEADTQYF.

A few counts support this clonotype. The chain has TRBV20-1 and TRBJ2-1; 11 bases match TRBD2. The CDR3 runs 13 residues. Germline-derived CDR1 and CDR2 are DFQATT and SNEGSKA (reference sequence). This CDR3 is CSAPGLAENEQFF. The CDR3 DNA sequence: TGCAGCGCTCCGGGACTAGCGGAAAATGAGCAGTTCTTC.

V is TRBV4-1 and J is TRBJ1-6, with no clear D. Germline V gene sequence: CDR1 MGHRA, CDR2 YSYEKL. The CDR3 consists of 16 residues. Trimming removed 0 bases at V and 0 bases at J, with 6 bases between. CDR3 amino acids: CASSQEGSSYNSPLHF. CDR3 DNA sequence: TGCGCCAGCAGCCAAGAGGGTAGCTCCTATAATTCACCCCTCCACTTT.

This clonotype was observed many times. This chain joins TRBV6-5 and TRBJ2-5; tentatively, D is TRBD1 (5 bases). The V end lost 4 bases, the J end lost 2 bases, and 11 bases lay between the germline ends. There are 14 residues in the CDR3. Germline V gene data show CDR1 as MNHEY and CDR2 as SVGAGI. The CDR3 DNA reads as TGTGCCAGCAGTTTTGATGGGGCACAAGAGACCCAGTACTTC. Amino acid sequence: CASSFDGAQETQYF.

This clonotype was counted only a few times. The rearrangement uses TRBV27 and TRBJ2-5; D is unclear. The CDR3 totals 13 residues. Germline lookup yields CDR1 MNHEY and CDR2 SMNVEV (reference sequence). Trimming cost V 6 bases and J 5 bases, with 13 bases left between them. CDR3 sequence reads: CASSSPIGETQYF. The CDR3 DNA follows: TGTGCCAGCAGCTCTCCTATAGGGGAGACCCAGTACTTC.

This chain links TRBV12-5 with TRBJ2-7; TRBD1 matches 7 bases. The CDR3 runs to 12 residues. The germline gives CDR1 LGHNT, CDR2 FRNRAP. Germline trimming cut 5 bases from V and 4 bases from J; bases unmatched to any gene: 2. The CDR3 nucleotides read TGTGCTAGTGGTGAGGACAGGTACGAGCAGTACTTC. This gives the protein CASGEDRYEQYF.

The CDR3 loop reads CAVGWTSGGEDTQYF. The CDR3 region has the DNA TGTGCCGTGGGGTGGACTAGCGGGGGTGAAGATACGCAGTATTTT. This rearrangement joins TRBV27 to TRBJ2-3; 13 bases map to TRBD2. The CDR3 spans 15 residues. Germline trimming cut 11 bases from V and 5 bases from J; bases unmatched to any gene: 10. Germline V gives CDR1 MNHEY, CDR2 SMNVEV (reference sequence).

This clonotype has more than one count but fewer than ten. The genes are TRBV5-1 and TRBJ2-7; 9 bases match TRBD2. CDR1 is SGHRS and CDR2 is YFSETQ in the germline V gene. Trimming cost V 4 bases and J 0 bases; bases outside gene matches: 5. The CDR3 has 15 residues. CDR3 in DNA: TGCGCCAGCAGCCCGCTTAGCGGGAGCTCCTACGAGCAGTACTTC. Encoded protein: CASSPLSGSSYEQYF.

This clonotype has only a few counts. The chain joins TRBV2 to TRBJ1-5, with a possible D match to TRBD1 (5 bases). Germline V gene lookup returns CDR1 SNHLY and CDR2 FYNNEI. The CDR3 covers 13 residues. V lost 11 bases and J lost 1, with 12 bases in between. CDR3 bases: TGTGCCGGACAACCAGCAAGCAATCAGCCCCAGCATTTT. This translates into CAGQPASNQPQHF.

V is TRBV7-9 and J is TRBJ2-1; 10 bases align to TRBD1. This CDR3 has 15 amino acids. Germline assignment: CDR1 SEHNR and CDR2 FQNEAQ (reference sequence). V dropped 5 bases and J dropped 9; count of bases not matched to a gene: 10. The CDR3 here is CASSVPGQGRFEQFF. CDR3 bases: TGTGCCAGCAGCGTACCGGGACAGGGGCGGTTTGAGCAGTTCTTC.

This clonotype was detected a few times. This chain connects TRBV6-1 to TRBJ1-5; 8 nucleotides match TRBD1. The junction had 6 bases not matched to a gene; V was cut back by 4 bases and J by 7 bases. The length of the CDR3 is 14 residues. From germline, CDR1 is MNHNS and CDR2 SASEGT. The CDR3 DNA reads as TGTGCCAGCAGTGCCGGACAGGGAGGGCAGCCCCAGCATTTT. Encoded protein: CASSAGQGGQPQHF.

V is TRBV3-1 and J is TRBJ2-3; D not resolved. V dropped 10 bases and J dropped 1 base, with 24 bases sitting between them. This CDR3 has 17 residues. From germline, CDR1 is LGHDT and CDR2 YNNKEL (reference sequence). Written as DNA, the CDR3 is TGTGCCATCAGTCCCTCGGACGCCAAGGCTGGCACAGATACGCAGTATTTT. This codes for CAISPSDAKAGTDTQYF.

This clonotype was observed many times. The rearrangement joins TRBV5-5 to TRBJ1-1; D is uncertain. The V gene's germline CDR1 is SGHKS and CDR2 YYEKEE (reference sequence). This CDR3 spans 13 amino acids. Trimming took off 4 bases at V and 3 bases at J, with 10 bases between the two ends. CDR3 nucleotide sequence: TGTGCCAGCAGCGTGGACTCTTACACTGAAGCTTTCTTT. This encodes CASSVDSYTEAFF. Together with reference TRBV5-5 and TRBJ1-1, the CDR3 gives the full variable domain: DAGVTQSPTHLIKTRGQQVTLRCSPISGHKSVSWYQQVLGQGPQFIFQYYEKEERGRGNFPDRFSARQFPNYSSELNVNALLLGDSALYLCASSVDSYTEAFFGQGTRLTVV.

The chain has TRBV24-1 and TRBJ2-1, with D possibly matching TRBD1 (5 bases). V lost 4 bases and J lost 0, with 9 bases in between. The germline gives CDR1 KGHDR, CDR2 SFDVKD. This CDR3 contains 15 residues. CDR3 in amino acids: CATSDVRGSYNEQFF. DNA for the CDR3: TGTGCCACCAGTGACGTAAGGGGCTCCTACAATGAGCAGTTCTTC.

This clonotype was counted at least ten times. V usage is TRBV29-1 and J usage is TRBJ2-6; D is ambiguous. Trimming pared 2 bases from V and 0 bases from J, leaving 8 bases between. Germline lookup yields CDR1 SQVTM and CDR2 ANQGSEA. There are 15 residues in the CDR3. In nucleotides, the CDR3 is TGCAGCGTTGAATTGGTAGACTCTGGGGCCAACGTCCTGACTTTC. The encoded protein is CSVELVDSGANVLTF.

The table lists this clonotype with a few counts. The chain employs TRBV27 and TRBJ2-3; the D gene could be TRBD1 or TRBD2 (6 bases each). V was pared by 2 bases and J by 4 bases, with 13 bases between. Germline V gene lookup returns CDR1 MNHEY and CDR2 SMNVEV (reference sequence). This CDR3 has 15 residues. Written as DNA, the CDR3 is TGTGCCAGCAGTTTAAGGGGGGACCTCCCAGATACGCAGTATTTT. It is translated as CASSLRGDLPDTQYF.

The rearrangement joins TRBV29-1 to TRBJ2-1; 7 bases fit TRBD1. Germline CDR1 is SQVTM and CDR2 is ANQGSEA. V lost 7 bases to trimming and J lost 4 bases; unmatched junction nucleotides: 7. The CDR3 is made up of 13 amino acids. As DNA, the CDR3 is TGCAGCGAAGGACAGGACCTTTACAATGAGCAGTTCTTC. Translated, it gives CSEGQDLYNEQFF.

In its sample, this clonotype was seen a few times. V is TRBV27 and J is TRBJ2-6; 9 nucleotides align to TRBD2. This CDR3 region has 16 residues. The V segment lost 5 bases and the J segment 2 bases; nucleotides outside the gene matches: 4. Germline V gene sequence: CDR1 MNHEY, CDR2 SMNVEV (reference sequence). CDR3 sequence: CASSRAGGTGANVLTF. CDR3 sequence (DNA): TGTGCCAGCAGTCGGGCGGGGGGGACTGGGGCCAACGTCCTGACTTTC. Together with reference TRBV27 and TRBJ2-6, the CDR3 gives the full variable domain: EAQVTQNPRYLITVTGKKLTVTCSQNMNHEYMSWYRQDPGLGLRQIYYSMNVEVTDKGDVPEGYKVSRKEKRNFPLILESPSPNQTSLYFCASSRAGGTGANVLTFGAGSRLTVL.

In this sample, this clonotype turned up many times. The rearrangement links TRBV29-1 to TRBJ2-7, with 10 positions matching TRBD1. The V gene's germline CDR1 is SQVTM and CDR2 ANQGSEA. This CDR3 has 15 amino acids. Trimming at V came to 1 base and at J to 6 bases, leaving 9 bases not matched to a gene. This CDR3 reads CSVEGQPGQGFEQYF. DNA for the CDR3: TGCAGCGTTGAAGGGCAACCGGGACAGGGGTTCGAGCAGTACTTC.

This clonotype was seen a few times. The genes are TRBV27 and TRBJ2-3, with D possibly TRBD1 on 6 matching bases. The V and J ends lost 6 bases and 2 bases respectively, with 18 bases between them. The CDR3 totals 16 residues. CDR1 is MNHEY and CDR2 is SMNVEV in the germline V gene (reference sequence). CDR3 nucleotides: TGTGCCAGCAGGGTCCGGGGCCAGGGGTTCACAGATACGCAGTATTTT. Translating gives CASRVRGQGFTDTQYF.